This entry concerns a single T cell receptor beta chain. This record comes from a study of blood T cell repertoires in COVID-19. Across the whole study: COVID-19 samples collected from the United States, Italy and Spain covered acute and convalescent phases.

Libraries were prepared by immunoSEQ multiplex PCR; TCRdb keeps only in-frame clonotypes and omits some of them. The sample lists hundreds of thousands of clones, roughly 86% occurring once. Patients from Seattle were sampled longitudinally, starting during active infection. CDR1 and CDR2 from the germline V gene are LGHDT and YNNKEL (reference sequence). The J segment lost 2 bases and the V segment lost 7 bases, leaving 4 bases of the junction unmatched. There are 13 residues in the CDR3. The sample was peripheral blood. The TCR was taken from a woman in her thirties with COVID-19, enrolled during active disease. This chain connects TRBV3-1 (or the pseudogene TRBV3-2) to TRBJ2-5, with 7 nucleotides matching TRBD2. The CDR3 DNA follows: TGTGCCAGCAAACCTAGCGGACAAGAGACCCAGTACTTC. Translated, it gives CASKPSGQETQYF.